The 6 T cell receptor beta chains below come from one sample, sequenced in a study of T cell responses to AZD1222 COVID-19 vaccine. The table came from immunoSEQ multiplex PCR; TCRdb's copy has only in-frame clones and leaves some out. This table holds 66,000 or so clones, about 88% found once. The starting material was peripheral blood, obtained on day 0 of AZD1222 vaccination. The origin of the receptors is an adult in good health.

V gene TRBV5-6 combines with J gene TRBJ2-7; D gene uncertain. This CDR3 spans 13 amino acids. Germline V gene data show CDR1 as SGHDT and CDR2 as YYEEEE. V lost 3 bases and J 5 bases, leaving 12 bases between the germline ends. Here the CDR3 DNA reads TGTGCCAGCAGCTCAGGACGGACGGACGAGCAGTACTTC. Its protein is CASSSGRTDEQYF.

The CDR3 DNA reads as TGCGCCAGCAGCCACCCGGGACAGTCCCGTGGCTACACCTTC. Translation: CASSHPGQSRGYTF. This chain joins TRBV5-1 and TRBJ1-2; 7 positions agree with TRBD1. V lost 4 bases, J lost 7 bases, and 10 bases stayed unmatched. CDR1 is SGHRS, CDR2 YFSETQ, per germline. This CDR3 comprises 14 residues.

In its sample, this clone was seen a few times. In DNA form, the CDR3 reads TGTGCCAGCAGCTTAGTTCTTGAAGCTTTCTTT. This sequence encodes CASSLVLEAFF. This chain joins TRBV13 and TRBJ1-1; no reliable D call. Trimming removed 1 base at V and 7 bases at J, with 4 bases between. CDR1 is PRHDT and CDR2 is FYEKMQ in the germline V gene (reference sequence). The CDR3 extends over 11 amino acids.

The chain combines TRBV28 with TRBJ1-6; D unresolved. The V gene's germline CDR1 is MDHEN and CDR2 SYDVKM. Trimming stripped 4 bases from V and 8 bases from J, with 27 bases between. CDR3 length: 19 amino acids. As DNA, the CDR3 is TGTGCCAGCAGTTCCCCAGACGGGGTATCGTCATCCCCATATTCACCCCTCCACTTT. This encodes CASSSPDGVSSSPYSPLHF.

CDR3 in amino acids: CSADGLYQAFF. The CDR3 DNA follows: TGCAGTGCCGACGGTCTTTACCAAGCTTTCTTT. This chain uses TRBV20-1 with TRBJ1-1; no firm D call. The germline V gene has CDR1 DFQATT and CDR2 SNEGSKA (reference sequence). The CDR3 covers 11 residues. V lost 6 bases, J lost 9 bases, and 14 bases lay in between.

This clone was counted once. V gene TRBV7-8 combines with J gene TRBJ2-5; D ambiguous. Germline V gives CDR1 SGHVS, CDR2 FQNEAQ. The CDR3 is 15 amino acids. Deletions cut 1 base from V and 5 bases from J, with 14 bases between. The CDR3 sequence: CASSLVWAQAETQYF. CDR3 DNA sequence: TGTGCCAGCAGCTTAGTGTGGGCCCAGGCCGAGACCCAGTACTTC.